The T cell receptor beta chain under discussion was sequenced for a study of blood T cells in healthy people across ages. A second about 7 to 11 cycle PCR used barcoded and J-beta primers. Each CDR3 protein is one row after TCRdb ran MiXCR on the 5' RACE reads. Of roughly 1.5 million distinct CDR3 sequences listed, approximately 39% were seen once; the top ten hold about 4.1%. Germline CDR1 is SEHNR and CDR2 is FQNEAQ (reference sequence). The CDR3 length is 15 residues. The sequenced sample was blood. The receptor comes from a woman in her late teens or twenties in good health. The chain uses TRBV7-9 and TRBJ2-1; 8 nucleotides agree with TRBD2. The J call may be in error: the DNA end matches TRBJ2-7 better. The chain's CDR3 is CASSPIAGRYNEQYF. The CDR3 bases are TGTGCCAGCAGCCCGATAGCGGGAAGGTACAATGAGCAGTACTTC.